One and the same sample provided the 29 T cell receptor beta chains below, sequenced in a study of T-cell reconstitution after alpha-beta-depleted transplantation in children. It was with unique molecular identifiers that the TCRbeta library was prepared. TCRdb processed the PCR reads anew with MiXCR; each CDR3 protein has one entry. The sample has 190,000 or so distinct CDR3 sequences, roughly 7.5% seen once. The starting material was PBMCs from the stem cell graft donor, obtained from the stem cell graft. The receptors stem from a human donor who donated a stem cell graft to a child with Wiskott-Aldrich syndrome.

In this sample, this clonotype turned up many times. A read error may produce the germline difference seen at one junction end. Written as DNA, the CDR3 is TGTGCCACCAGCCCCTCCCCCGACAGGGTTGGAGTCTTC. Amino acid sequence: CATSPSPDRVGVF. The J gene is TRBJ2-1, the V gene TRBV15; 7 nucleotides match TRBD1. Germline-derived CDR1 and CDR2 are LNHNV and YYDKDF (reference sequence). The CDR3 has 13 residues. The full variable domain, completed using reference TRBV15 and TRBJ2-1, is DAMVIQNPRYQVTQFGKPVTLSCSQTLNHNVMYWYQQKSSQAPKLLFHYYDKDFNNEADTPDNFQSRRPNTSFCFLDIRSPGLGDTAMYLCATSPSPDRVGVFGPGTRLTVL.

This clonotype was seen repeatedly, ten times or more. The chain carries TRBV12-3 or TRBV12-4 and TRBJ1-1; D gene ambiguous. This CDR3 spans 13 amino acids. V was shortened by 3 bases and J by 0 bases, with 5 bases between the two germline ends. Here the CDR3 reads CASSFNMNTEAFF. CDR3 bases: TGTGCCAGCAGTTTCAACATGAACACTGAAGCTTTCTTT.

This sequence joins TRBV7-6 and TRBJ2-2; TRBD2 is a possible D gene (6 bases). The germline V gene has CDR1 SGHVS and CDR2 FNYEAQ. The CDR3 sequence is 17 residues long. V dropped 1 base and J dropped 4 bases, with 16 bases sitting between them. The CDR3 DNA is TGTGCCAGCAGCTTAGTCGGGGGAAACTTGGTCACCGGGGAGCTGTTTTTT. Its protein is CASSLVGGNLVTGELFF.

A word on this clonotype: The junction shows a germline mismatch at one end, possibly a read error. The chain couples TRBV5-1 to TRBJ2-1, with a possible D match to TRBD1 (6 bases). CDR3 length: 12 residues. Germline V lookup: CDR1 SGHRS, CDR2 YFSETQ. CDR3 in DNA: TGCGCCAGCAGTTTGGGGGCCGGTGAGCAGTTCTTC. Protein sequence: CASSLGAGEQFF.

Many counts were recorded for this clonotype. V and J are TRBV12-3 or TRBV12-4 and TRBJ1-3; 9 nucleotides line up with TRBD1. The J segment lost 7 bases and the V segment lost 6 bases, leaving 7 bases of the junction unmatched. This CDR3 is 14 amino acids long. CDR3 region: CASSLQGADNTIYF. CDR3 nucleotide sequence: TGTGCCAGCAGCCTACAGGGGGCGGATAACACCATATATTTT.

This clonotype was detected many times. In DNA form, the CDR3 reads TGCAGCGTTGAAGATCGTGGGTATGGCTACACCTTC. This sequence encodes CSVEDRGYGYTF. The chain recombines TRBV29-1 with TRBJ1-2; D unresolved. The CDR3 has 12 amino acids. The V end lost 0 bases, the J end lost 5 bases, and 7 bases lay between the germline ends. Per germline, CDR1 SQVTM and CDR2 ANQGSEA.

At least ten counts were recorded for this clonotype. The V and J genes are TRBV4-2 and TRBJ2-7, with 11 nucleotides matching TRBD2. V dropped 0 bases and J dropped 6; count of bases not matched to a gene: 4. CDR3 length: 15 amino acids. CDR1 is LGHNA and CDR2 is YNFKEQ in the germline V gene. The CDR3, as DNA: TGTGCCAGCAGCCAAGACTCGCTAGCGGGGGGCGAGCAGTACTTC. It yields the protein CASSQDSLAGGEQYF.

This chain uses TRBV5-1 with TRBJ2-1; 8 nucleotides line up with TRBD1. The CDR3 length is 14 residues. CDR1 is SGHRS, CDR2 YFSETQ, per germline. The trim removed 4 bases at V and 9 bases at J, leaving 9 bases unmatched. The CDR3 sequence: CASSPGQVSGEQFF. For the CDR3, the DNA is TGCGCCAGCAGCCCGGGACAGGTCTCCGGTGAGCAGTTCTTC. The full variable domain, rest sourced from reference TRBV5-1 and TRBJ2-1, is KAGVTQTPRYLIKTRGQQVTLSCSPISGHRSVSWYQQTPGQGLQFLFEYFSETQRNKGNFPGRFSGRQFSNSRSEMNVSTLELGDSALYLCASSPGQVSGEQFFGPGTRLTVL.

This clonotype was seen many times. This chain links TRBV27 with TRBJ2-7; the D is unclear. Trimming shortened V by 8 bases and J by 3 bases, and 11 bases separated the two germline ends. The CDR3 spans 12 residues. Germline V gene data show CDR1 as MNHEY and CDR2 as SMNVEV (reference sequence). The CDR3 here is CASSPNSYEQYF. CDR3 in DNA: TGTGCCAGCTCCCCTAATAGCTACGAGCAGTACTTC.

This clonotype has more than one count but fewer than ten. The chain has TRBV9 and TRBJ1-5; TRBD1 is a possible D gene (5 bases). Germline CDR1 is SGDLS and CDR2 is YYNGEE. Trimming shortened V by 5 bases and J by 0 bases, and 12 bases separated the two germline ends. The CDR3 has 15 amino acids. CDR3 bases: TGTGCCAGCAGTAAGACAGACTATAGCAATCAGCCCCAGCATTTT. Its protein is CASSKTDYSNQPQHF.

The sample holds many counts of this clonotype. The V gene is TRBV7-9, the J gene TRBJ2-5; D ambiguous. The CDR3 runs to 11 residues. V shed 5 bases and J shed 4 bases, with 5 bases lying between them. Germline V lookup: CDR1 SEHNR, CDR2 FQNEAQ (reference sequence). The CDR3 DNA is TGTGCCAGCAGCGTCGGAGAGACCCAGTACTTC. Protein sequence: CASSVGETQYF.

This clonotype was seen ten or more times. The V call is TRBV5-1, the J call TRBJ2-7; tentative D call: TRBD1 (5 bases). V lost 0 bases, J lost 1 base, and 11 bases lay in between. Germline assignment: CDR1 SGHRS and CDR2 YFSETQ. The CDR3 loop spans 15 amino acids. The CDR3 loop reads CASSLAGLSSYEQYF. The DNA of the CDR3 is TGCGCCAGCAGCTTGGCAGGGCTGAGTTCCTACGAGCAGTACTTC.

This clonotype was picked up many times. V gene TRBV27 combines with J gene TRBJ2-3; D might be TRBD2 (5 bases). This CDR3 contains 16 residues. V gave up 2 bases and J gave up 0 bases, with 12 bases separating them. CDR1 and CDR2 from the germline V gene are MNHEY and SMNVEV (reference sequence). In DNA form, the CDR3 reads TGTGCCAGCAGTTTAGAGCCTAGCACTAGCACAGATACGCAGTATTTT. Translation: CASSLEPSTSTDTQYF.

Ten or more counts support this clonotype. The CDR3 DNA reads TGTGCCAGCAGCTTGAGGTCCCCGGGAAATTACTACGAGCAGTACTTC. It yields the protein CASSLRSPGNYYEQYF. The chain carries TRBV5-6 and TRBJ2-7; tentative D call: TRBD2 (5 bases). The CDR3 length is 16 residues. Germline CDR1 and CDR2: SGHDT and YYEEEE. The germline V and J ends were trimmed by 1 base and 3 bases, with 17 bases remaining between them.

This clonotype has ten or more counts. The rearrangement links TRBV5-1 to TRBJ2-2, with D unresolved. Deletions cut 3 bases from V and 1 base from J, with 7 bases between. This CDR3 comprises 14 residues. The germline V gene has CDR1 SGHRS and CDR2 YFSETQ. The CDR3 sequence is CASSSAGNTGELFF. CDR3 DNA: TGCGCCAGCAGCTCGGCAGGGAACACCGGGGAGCTGTTTTTT.

This clonotype was observed a few times. The V and J genes are TRBV7-9 and TRBJ2-1, with 9 bases aligning to TRBD1. Germline CDR1 reads SEHNR; CDR2 reads FQNEAQ (reference sequence). Trimming removed 6 bases from V and 8 bases from J; junction bases left unmatched: 14. This CDR3 spans 16 amino acids. Written as DNA, the CDR3 is TGTGCCAGCAGTTCTCCGGGACAGGGATTATGGTATGAGCAGTTCTTC. Translating gives CASSSPGQGLWYEQFF.

This clonotype was picked up many times. The chain combines TRBV20-1 with TRBJ2-3; TRBD2 matches at 7 bases. The CDR3 extends over 14 amino acids. The germline V gene encodes CDR1 DFQATT and CDR2 SNEGSKA (reference sequence). V lost 0 bases to trimming and J lost 9 bases; unmatched junction nucleotides: 9. The CDR3 bases are TGCAGTGCTAGAGATCTTGCCCAGCGGGGAACGCAGTATTTT. Translation: CSARDLAQRGTQYF.

In its sample, this clonotype was seen many times. The gene calls are TRBV29-1 and TRBJ1-2; D uncertain. V lost 5 bases, J lost 2 bases, and 24 bases lay in between. CDR1 SQVTM and CDR2 ANQGSEA come from the germline V gene. This CDR3 has 17 amino acids. The CDR3 is CSVSPSILTDLNYGYTF. CDR3 sequence (DNA): TGCAGCGTTTCCCCCAGCATCCTAACCGATCTAAACTATGGCTACACCTTC.

At least ten counts were recorded for this clonotype. This chain links TRBV5-1 with TRBJ2-7; weak D call: TRBD2 (7 bases). Germline loops: CDR1 SGHRS, CDR2 YFSETQ. The germline V and J ends were trimmed by 1 base and 0 bases, with 14 bases remaining between them. The length of the CDR3 is 16 residues. The CDR3: CASSLKGGGSSYEQYF. The CDR3 nucleotides read TGCGCCAGCAGCTTGAAGGGCGGGGGCAGCTCCTACGAGCAGTACTTC.

This clonotype was detected many times. This rearrangement joins TRBV9 to TRBJ2-4; D possibly corresponds to TRBD2 (6 bases). V was pared by 2 bases and J by 10 bases, with 16 bases between. The CDR3 runs to 14 residues. Per the germline V gene, CDR1 is SGDLS and CDR2 is YYNGEE. The CDR3 DNA reads as TGTGCCAGCAGCGTGTCTAGCGCCGATTCGATTCAGTACTTC. Translating gives CASSVSSADSIQYF.

This clonotype was seen at least ten times. The chain couples TRBV29-1 to TRBJ1-4, with 9 bases identical to TRBD1. Looked up from germline, CDR1 is SQVTM and CDR2 is ANQGSEA. V dropped 6 bases and J dropped 6; count of bases not matched to a gene: 5. This CDR3 comprises 13 residues. The CDR3 DNA is TGCAGCGTGGAGGACAGGGGAGATGAAAAACTGTTTTTT. Protein product: CSVEDRGDEKLFF. Full variable domain (remainder filled in from reference TRBV29-1 and TRBJ1-4): SAVISQKPSRDICQRGTSLTIQCQVDSQVTMMFWYRQQPGQSLTLIATANQGSEATYESGFVIDKFPISRPNLTFSTLTVSNMSPEDSSIYLCSVEDRGDEKLFFGSGTQLSVL.

This clonotype was detected ten times or more. The J gene is TRBJ1-5, the V gene TRBV13; 8 bases line up with TRBD1. Trimming cost V 5 bases and J 0 bases; bases outside gene matches: 12. Germline V gene lookup returns CDR1 PRHDT and CDR2 FYEKMQ (reference sequence). This CDR3 is 18 amino acids long. DNA of the CDR3: TGTGCCAGCAGCCGTTCGAACACCGGGACAGGTAGCAATCAGCCCCAGCATTTT. Translated: CASSRSNTGTGSNQPQHF.

At least ten counts were recorded for this clonotype. The V and J genes are TRBV12-3 or TRBV12-4 and TRBJ1-6, with a tentative D call TRBD1 (6 bases). V lost 0 bases and J lost 10, with 10 bases in between. CDR3 length equals 14 residues. CDR3 region: CASSLAGGGSPLHF. The CDR3 DNA sequence: TGTGCCAGCAGTTTAGCGGGGGGCGGATCACCCCTCCACTTT.

This clonotype was seen repeatedly, ten times or more. This chain connects TRBV5-1 to TRBJ1-1; D unresolved. From germline, CDR1 is SGHRS and CDR2 YFSETQ. The CDR3 runs to 14 residues. V lost 0 bases and J 0 bases, leaving 6 bases between the germline ends. The CDR3, as DNA: TGCGCCAGCAGCTTGGAGTACATGAACACTGAAGCTTTCTTT. Protein sequence: CASSLEYMNTEAFF.

This clonotype was picked up a small number of times. The V and J genes are TRBV24-1 and TRBJ2-3; TRBD2 might be the D (6 bases). In germline, CDR1 is KGHDR, CDR2 SFDVKD. V was trimmed by 3 bases and J by 9 bases, leaving 18 bases between them. CDR3 length: 15 amino acids. DNA for the CDR3: TGTGCCACCAGTGATCCCGGGACTGCCCTAAAGACGCAGTATTTT. Its translation is CATSDPGTALKTQYF.

This clonotype was seen ten or more times. CDR3 nucleotides: TGCGCCAGCAGCTTATTGGGGGACAGGACAAGCGAGCAGTACTTC. As protein: CASSLLGDRTSEQYF. J is TRBJ2-7 and V is TRBV5-1, with 8 bases fitting TRBD1. CDR1 SGHRS and CDR2 YFSETQ come from the germline V gene. The CDR3 covers 15 residues. V was pared by 2 bases and J by 6 bases, with 10 bases of the junction left unmatched.

This clonotype appeared a few times. The chain recombines TRBV28 with TRBJ2-3; 10 bases agree with TRBD2. The CDR3 consists of 16 residues. With V trimmed by 5 bases and J by 6 bases, 11 bases remained unmatched. Per germline, CDR1 MDHEN and CDR2 SYDVKM. The CDR3 region is CASSAGTSAFRDTQYF. The CDR3 bases are TGTGCCAGCAGTGCCGGGACTAGCGCTTTTCGCGATACGCAGTATTTT.

This clonotype has a count of ten or more. The rearrangement uses TRBV6-5 and TRBJ1-2, with TRBD1 identical over 8 bases. Germline CDR1 is MNHEY and CDR2 is SVGAGI. This CDR3 contains 15 residues. The V gene end was trimmed by 2 bases and the J gene end by 5 bases; junction bases not matched to a gene: 7. The DNA for the CDR3 is TGTGCCAGCAGTTACGTCGGGACAGGAGATTATGGCTACACCTTC. It codes for CASSYVGTGDYGYTF.

The table lists this clonotype with many counts. The chain uses TRBV5-1 and TRBJ1-1; no clear D. CDR1 is SGHRS and CDR2 is YFSETQ in the germline V gene. The CDR3 is 13 amino acids. Trimming removed 2 bases from V and 3 bases from J, with 8 bases in between. The CDR3 bases are TGCGCCAGCAGCTTAGGCAGTTACACTGAAGCTTTCTTT. It is translated as CASSLGSYTEAFF.